The T cell receptor (beta chain) described here comes from a study of response to subunit inactivated influenza vaccine (dated by TCRdb to 2017 to 2018). About the full investigation: Deep quantitative T cell receptor repertoire profiling was used in the study to track responses to a trivalent subunit inactivated influenza vaccine.

Concerning this clonotype: Its antigen specificity is not known. This may stem from a read error, because a much larger clone lies one nucleotide away.

Per the germline V gene, ENHRY is the CDR1 and SYGVKD is the CDR2. From V the trimming removes 6 bases and from J it removes 11 bases, while the gene matches leave 7 bases of the junction unaccounted for. Counted from cysteine to phenylalanine, this CDR3 has 13 amino acids. Just the 39-base CDR3 DNA is kept, in frame starting at base 1. Interpreted using the paper, the time point label stands for: 45 to 50 days after influenza vaccine administration. Broad study findings and their caveats: According to the authors, only a limited number of new T cells may be recruited by each seasonal influenza vaccination.

To prepare the library, RT-PCR was applied. These reads were obtained on an Illumina HiSeq 2500. TCRdb applied fastp at Q25 and MiXCR to the public reads, then kept only in-frame beta chains. Every entry covers one CDR3 protein and lists the most common genes and DNA from its rows. Within this sample are about half a million distinct CDR3 sequences, with approximately 10% of them counted one time only. The ten largest clones capture around 12% of the sample. The TCR sequence derives from a man between 50 and 59 years old who received an inactivated influenza vaccine. Donor details come from another sample of the same person, matched by shared clones. The input for sequencing was PBMCs from blood, taken roughly 47 days after vaccination. This chain joins TRBV10-3 to TRBJ2-1; 10 bases in between match TRBD2. The nucleotides are TGTGCCATCAGGAGACAGCGGGAGGGTAAGCAGTTCTTC. It codes for CAIRRQREGKQFF.